The 25 T cell receptor beta chains given below trace back to one sample, sequenced in a study of Graves' ophthalmopathy and Graves' hyperthyroidism. Investigators amplified TCR beta CDR3 regions from RNA transcripts. HTBI primers served in a first-round RT-PCR, which a second-round multiplex PCR followed. MiXCR, run by TCRdb on the multiplex PCR reads, gives a single entry per CDR3 protein. Among about 1.2 million distinct CDR3 sequences, less than 45% were seen once, and the ten largest hold 8.5% to 14%. Sequencing input: peripheral blood or thyroid tissue (not recorded which). These receptors were obtained from an adult man with Graves' hyperthyroidism.

V and J are TRBV5-1 and TRBJ1-1; D possibly corresponds to TRBD1 (5 bases). The CDR3 runs 15 residues. Germline V gene sequence: CDR1 SGHRS, CDR2 YFSETQ. V was trimmed by 5 bases and J by 0 bases, leaving 14 bases between them. The CDR3: CASRTGTQLNTEAFF. Written as DNA, the CDR3 is TGCGCCAGCAGGACCGGGACCCAGTTGAACACTGAAGCTTTCTTT.

Many counts were recorded for this clonotype. The rearrangement links TRBV10-3 to TRBJ1-2; 8 bases align to TRBD1. The CDR3 is 12 residues long. V dropped 11 bases and J dropped 8; count of bases not matched to a gene: 10. Germline loops: CDR1 ENHRY, CDR2 SYGVKD. The CDR3 coding sequence is TGTGCCGTAGCAAAGACAGGGGACGGCTACACCTTC. As protein: CAVAKTGDGYTF.

The chain links TRBV15 to TRBJ2-7; 8 positions agree with TRBD2. Germline lookup yields CDR1 LNHNV and CDR2 YYDKDF (reference sequence). The CDR3 has 16 residues. Unmatched junction bases numbered 15, after V lost 10 bases and J lost 1 base. This chain's CDR3 is CASSPVPAGGSYEQYF. The CDR3 region has the DNA TGTGCCAGCAGTCCCGTCCCGGCGGGGGGTTCCTACGAGCAGTACTTC.

This clonotype was counted only a few times. The CDR3 carries no conserved terminal phenylalanine or tryptophan, so it likely arises from a read error. The chain combines TRBV20-1 with TRBJ1-5, with a possible D match to TRBD1 (5 bases). The V end lost 6 bases, the J end lost 5 bases, and 17 bases lay between the germline ends. The CDR3 length is 14 residues. Germline V gene sequence: CDR1 DFQATT, CDR2 SNEGSKA (reference sequence). Here the CDR3 reads CSAQRWGSDQPQHL. In nucleotides, the CDR3 is TGCAGTGCCCAGAGATGGGGGTCGGATCAGCCCCAGCATTTG.

The chain combines TRBV10-1 with TRBJ1-2; 7 bases align to TRBD1. V was clipped by 6 bases and J by 2 bases; unmatched bases: 12. Germline-derived CDR1 and CDR2 are WNHNN and SYGVQD (reference sequence). CDR3 length: 16 amino acids. The chain's CDR3 is CASSRQGSLLNYGYTF. The CDR3 DNA sequence: TGCGCCAGCAGCAGACAGGGCAGTCTTTTAAACTATGGCTACACCTTC.

This clonotype came up many times. V is TRBV20-1 and J is TRBJ1-1; a possible D gene is TRBD1 (5 bases). V was cut by 6 bases and J by 0 bases, with 20 bases left in between. Germline V gives CDR1 DFQATT, CDR2 SNEGSKA (reference sequence). The CDR3 has 16 amino acids. Here the CDR3 reads CSATDSQTLMNTEAFF. The CDR3 region has the DNA TGCAGTGCAACCGACAGCCAAACGCTCATGAACACTGAAGCTTTCTTT.

The genes are TRBV29-1 and TRBJ2-2; D is perhaps TRBD1 (6 bases). The CDR3 is 14 amino acids. Germline V CDR1 and CDR2: SQVTM, ANQGSEA. V was clipped by 6 bases and J by 1 base, with 12 bases between them. The CDR3 nucleotides read TGCAGCGTGGAAAAGACAGGGAACACCGGGGAGCTGTTTTTT. It encodes CSVEKTGNTGELFF.

With respect to this clonotype: This may arise from a read error, as a much more abundant clone is one base away. The chain links TRBV19 to TRBJ2-7, with TRBD2 matching 8 bases. Germline-derived CDR1 and CDR2 are LNHDA and SQIVND (reference sequence). The CDR3 consists of 14 residues. V lost 8 bases, J lost 4 bases, and 10 bases stayed unmatched. The CDR3 spells CASGAGGGWYEQYF. In nucleotides, the CDR3 is TGTGCCAGTGGTGCGGGGGGCGGATGGTACGAGCAGTACTTC.

The table lists this clonotype with many counts. The CDR3 is CASSIQGGIEQYF. CDR3 DNA: TGTGCCAGTAGTATACAGGGAGGGATCGAGCAGTACTTC. The V gene is TRBV19, the J gene TRBJ2-7, with 7 bases that match TRBD2. CDR3 length: 13 residues. CDR1 and CDR2 (germline): LNHDA, SQIVND (reference sequence). V gave up 2 bases and J gave up 6 bases; unmatched junction bases: 4.

This clonotype occurred many times. The chain combines TRBV12-3 or TRBV12-4 with TRBJ2-6; D is unclear. The V end lost 3 bases, the J end lost 6 bases, and 3 bases lay between the germline ends. The CDR3 loop spans 12 amino acids. The CDR3 DNA follows: TGTGCCAGCAGTTTCGAGGCCAACGTCCTGACTTTC. Translating gives CASSFEANVLTF.

This clonotype was recorded a few times. This chain links TRBV9 with TRBJ1-1; 8 nucleotides align to TRBD1. This CDR3 has 14 residues. In germline, CDR1 is SGDLS, CDR2 YYNGEE. V was clipped by 2 bases and J by 4 bases; unmatched bases: 4. CDR3 nucleotides: TGTGCCAGCAGCGTGTCACAGGGGGGCACTGAAGCTTTCTTT. Translation gives CASSVSQGGTEAFF.

The sample holds one count of this clonotype. With a much larger clone just one base away, this may be a read error. The chain has TRBV2 and TRBJ1-1; D is possibly TRBD1 (6 bases). The V end was cut by 7 bases, the J end by 1 base, with 10 bases between. This CDR3 spans 13 amino acids. Germline values: CDR1 SNHLY, CDR2 FYNNEI. The CDR3 loop is CASTGTRNTEAFF. The CDR3 bases are TGTGCCAGCACAGGGACACGGAACACTGAAGCTTTCTTT.

At least ten counts were recorded for this clonotype. This chain joins TRBV16 and TRBJ1-3, with D hard to call. The CDR3 extends over 14 amino acids. Trimming shortened V by 4 bases and J by 0 bases, and 7 bases separated the two germline ends. CDR1 and CDR2 from the germline V gene are KGHSY and FQNENV. The CDR3 spells CASSPAYSGNTIYF. CDR3 sequence (DNA): TGTGCCAGCAGCCCGGCCTACTCTGGAAACACCATATATTTT.

In its sample, this clonotype was seen many times. The V call is TRBV25-1, the J call TRBJ2-5, with TRBD1 matching over 8 bases. The CDR3 totals 15 residues. CDR1 and CDR2 from the germline V gene are MGHDK and SYGVNS. The ends lost 3 bases at V and 3 bases at J; junction bases unmatched: 6. CDR3 region: CASSEPGGAEETQYF. The CDR3, as DNA: TGTGCCAGCAGTGAGCCAGGGGGCGCGGAAGAGACCCAGTACTTC.

This clonotype came up many times. V is TRBV20-1 and J is TRBJ1-5, with TRBD1 as a possible D gene (5 bases). Germline lookup yields CDR1 DFQATT and CDR2 SNEGSKA (reference sequence). CDR3 length equals 14 residues. With 6 bases removed from V and 5 bases from J, the gap between germline ends came to 17 bases. In DNA form, the CDR3 reads TGCAGTGCCCACTATGGGGCGGCGGATCAGCCCCAGCATTTT. Amino acids: CSAHYGAADQPQHF.

This clonotype was seen at least ten times. V and J are TRBV20-1 and TRBJ1-1; maybe TRBD1 (5 bases). The CDR3 is 15 amino acids. Germline values: CDR1 DFQATT, CDR2 SNEGSKA (reference sequence). The germline V and J ends were trimmed by 0 bases and 4 bases, with 15 bases remaining between them. CDR3 in DNA: TGCAGTGCTAGAGATTTCAGGGTGGATAGCACTGAAGCTTTCTTT. As protein: CSARDFRVDSTEAFF.

This clonotype was seen ten or more times. The chain couples TRBV10-3 to TRBJ2-7; no definite D call. V was cut by 0 bases and J by 3 bases, with 9 bases left in between. Germline CDR1 is ENHRY and CDR2 is SYGVKD. The CDR3 contains 14 residues. The CDR3 nucleotides are TGTGCCATCAGTGAGTCTGGCGGAAACTACGAGCAGTACTTC. Its protein is CAISESGGNYEQYF.

The chain carries TRBV27 and TRBJ2-7; TRBD1 agrees at 8 bases. With 5 bases clipped from V and 2 bases from J, the junction kept 11 bases outside the gene matches. In germline, CDR1 is MNHEY, CDR2 SMNVEV (reference sequence). The CDR3 extends over 16 amino acids. CDR3 protein: CASSISRTGSAYEQYF. CDR3 sequence (DNA): TGTGCCAGCAGTATTTCTCGGACAGGGAGTGCCTACGAGCAGTACTTC.

This clonotype was seen a handful of times. This chain links TRBV7-8 with TRBJ2-7; the D is unclear. Near its end, the DNA agrees better with TRBJ2-1, so the J call may be wrong. This CDR3 comprises 14 residues. The V gene's germline CDR1 is SGHVS and CDR2 FQNEAQ. CDR3 protein: CASSLARQRNEQFF. The DNA for the CDR3 is TGTGCCAGCAGCTTAGCGCGGCAACGCAATGAGCAGTTCTTC.

The rearrangement joins TRBV4-2 to TRBJ2-5; 9 bases line up with TRBD2. This CDR3 contains 17 residues. Per germline, CDR1 LGHNA and CDR2 YNFKEQ. Losses at the gene ends were 0 bases for V and 5 bases for J; bases not matched to a gene: 10. The CDR3 here is CASSQEGHLAGSETQYF. CDR3 DNA: TGTGCCAGCAGCCAAGAAGGGCATCTAGCGGGATCTGAGACCCAGTACTTC.

The chain carries TRBV28 and TRBJ1-6; D is unclear. The CDR3 has 14 residues. The germline V and J ends were trimmed by 6 bases and 6 bases, with 12 bases remaining between them. Per the germline V gene, CDR1 is MDHEN and CDR2 is SYDVKM. CDR3 loop: CASSSSQANSPLHF. Here the CDR3 DNA reads TGTGCCAGCAGCTCCTCCCAGGCTAATTCACCCCTCCACTTT.

Concerning this clonotype: A much larger clone lies one base from this, so it may be a read error. The rearrangement joins TRBV9 to TRBJ1-5, with 10 positions matching TRBD1. V gave up 6 bases and J gave up 4 bases; unmatched junction bases: 7. CDR3 size: 15 residues. Per germline, CDR1 SGDLS and CDR2 YYNGEE. DNA of the CDR3: TGTGCCAGCAATCCGACAGGGGGCCCAAATCAGCCCCAGCATTTT. The encoded protein is CASNPTGGPNQPQHF. Filled out from reference TRBV9 and TRBJ1-5, the complete variable domain reads DSGVTQTPKHLITATGQRVTLRCSPRSGDLSVYWYQQSLDQGLQFLIQYYNGEERAKGNILERFSAQQFPDLHSELNLSSLELGDSALYFCASNPTGGPNQPQHFGDGTRLSIL.

The chain has TRBV7-9 and TRBJ1-2, with D unresolved. Trimming shortened V by 5 bases and J by 4 bases, and 14 bases separated the two germline ends. Germline lookup yields CDR1 SEHNR and CDR2 FQNEAQ (reference sequence). This CDR3 contains 14 residues. CDR3 loop: CASSMGGHGYGYTF. Here the CDR3 DNA reads TGTGCCAGCAGCATGGGAGGGCATGGCTATGGCTACACCTTC.

A remark on this clonotype: One end of the junction does not line up with germline, which may come from a read error. The chain carries TRBV10-2 and TRBJ2-7, with 9 bases aligning to TRBD1. In germline, CDR1 is WSHSY, CDR2 SAAADI. This CDR3 comprises 15 residues. The CDR3 is CASSPRDRVDNEQYF. CDR3 sequence (DNA): TGTGCCAGCTCACCCCGGGACAGGGTTGACAACGAGCAGTACTTC.

The chain is built from TRBV9 and TRBJ2-5; 9 bases map to TRBD1. CDR1 is SGDLS and CDR2 is YYNGEE in the germline V gene. J gave up 2 bases and V 5 bases, and 13 bases lay outside the gene matches. This CDR3 has 17 residues. Here the CDR3 reads CASSRNRDRDIQETQYF. The CDR3 region has the DNA TGTGCCAGCAGTAGGAACCGGGACAGGGATATACAAGAGACCCAGTACTTC.